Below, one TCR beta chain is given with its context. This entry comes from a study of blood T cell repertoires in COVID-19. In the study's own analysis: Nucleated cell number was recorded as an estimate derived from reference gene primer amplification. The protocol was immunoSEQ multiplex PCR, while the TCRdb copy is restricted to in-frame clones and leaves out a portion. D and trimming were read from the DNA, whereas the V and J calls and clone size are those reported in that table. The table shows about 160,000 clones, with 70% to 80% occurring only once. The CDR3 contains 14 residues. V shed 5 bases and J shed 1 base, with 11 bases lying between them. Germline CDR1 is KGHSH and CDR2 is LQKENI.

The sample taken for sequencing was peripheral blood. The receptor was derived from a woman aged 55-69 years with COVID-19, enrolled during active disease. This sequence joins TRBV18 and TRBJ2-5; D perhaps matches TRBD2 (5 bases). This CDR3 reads CASSRNSGQETQYF. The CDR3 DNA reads TGTGCCAGCTCAAGAAACAGCGGCCAAGAGACCCAGTACTTC.